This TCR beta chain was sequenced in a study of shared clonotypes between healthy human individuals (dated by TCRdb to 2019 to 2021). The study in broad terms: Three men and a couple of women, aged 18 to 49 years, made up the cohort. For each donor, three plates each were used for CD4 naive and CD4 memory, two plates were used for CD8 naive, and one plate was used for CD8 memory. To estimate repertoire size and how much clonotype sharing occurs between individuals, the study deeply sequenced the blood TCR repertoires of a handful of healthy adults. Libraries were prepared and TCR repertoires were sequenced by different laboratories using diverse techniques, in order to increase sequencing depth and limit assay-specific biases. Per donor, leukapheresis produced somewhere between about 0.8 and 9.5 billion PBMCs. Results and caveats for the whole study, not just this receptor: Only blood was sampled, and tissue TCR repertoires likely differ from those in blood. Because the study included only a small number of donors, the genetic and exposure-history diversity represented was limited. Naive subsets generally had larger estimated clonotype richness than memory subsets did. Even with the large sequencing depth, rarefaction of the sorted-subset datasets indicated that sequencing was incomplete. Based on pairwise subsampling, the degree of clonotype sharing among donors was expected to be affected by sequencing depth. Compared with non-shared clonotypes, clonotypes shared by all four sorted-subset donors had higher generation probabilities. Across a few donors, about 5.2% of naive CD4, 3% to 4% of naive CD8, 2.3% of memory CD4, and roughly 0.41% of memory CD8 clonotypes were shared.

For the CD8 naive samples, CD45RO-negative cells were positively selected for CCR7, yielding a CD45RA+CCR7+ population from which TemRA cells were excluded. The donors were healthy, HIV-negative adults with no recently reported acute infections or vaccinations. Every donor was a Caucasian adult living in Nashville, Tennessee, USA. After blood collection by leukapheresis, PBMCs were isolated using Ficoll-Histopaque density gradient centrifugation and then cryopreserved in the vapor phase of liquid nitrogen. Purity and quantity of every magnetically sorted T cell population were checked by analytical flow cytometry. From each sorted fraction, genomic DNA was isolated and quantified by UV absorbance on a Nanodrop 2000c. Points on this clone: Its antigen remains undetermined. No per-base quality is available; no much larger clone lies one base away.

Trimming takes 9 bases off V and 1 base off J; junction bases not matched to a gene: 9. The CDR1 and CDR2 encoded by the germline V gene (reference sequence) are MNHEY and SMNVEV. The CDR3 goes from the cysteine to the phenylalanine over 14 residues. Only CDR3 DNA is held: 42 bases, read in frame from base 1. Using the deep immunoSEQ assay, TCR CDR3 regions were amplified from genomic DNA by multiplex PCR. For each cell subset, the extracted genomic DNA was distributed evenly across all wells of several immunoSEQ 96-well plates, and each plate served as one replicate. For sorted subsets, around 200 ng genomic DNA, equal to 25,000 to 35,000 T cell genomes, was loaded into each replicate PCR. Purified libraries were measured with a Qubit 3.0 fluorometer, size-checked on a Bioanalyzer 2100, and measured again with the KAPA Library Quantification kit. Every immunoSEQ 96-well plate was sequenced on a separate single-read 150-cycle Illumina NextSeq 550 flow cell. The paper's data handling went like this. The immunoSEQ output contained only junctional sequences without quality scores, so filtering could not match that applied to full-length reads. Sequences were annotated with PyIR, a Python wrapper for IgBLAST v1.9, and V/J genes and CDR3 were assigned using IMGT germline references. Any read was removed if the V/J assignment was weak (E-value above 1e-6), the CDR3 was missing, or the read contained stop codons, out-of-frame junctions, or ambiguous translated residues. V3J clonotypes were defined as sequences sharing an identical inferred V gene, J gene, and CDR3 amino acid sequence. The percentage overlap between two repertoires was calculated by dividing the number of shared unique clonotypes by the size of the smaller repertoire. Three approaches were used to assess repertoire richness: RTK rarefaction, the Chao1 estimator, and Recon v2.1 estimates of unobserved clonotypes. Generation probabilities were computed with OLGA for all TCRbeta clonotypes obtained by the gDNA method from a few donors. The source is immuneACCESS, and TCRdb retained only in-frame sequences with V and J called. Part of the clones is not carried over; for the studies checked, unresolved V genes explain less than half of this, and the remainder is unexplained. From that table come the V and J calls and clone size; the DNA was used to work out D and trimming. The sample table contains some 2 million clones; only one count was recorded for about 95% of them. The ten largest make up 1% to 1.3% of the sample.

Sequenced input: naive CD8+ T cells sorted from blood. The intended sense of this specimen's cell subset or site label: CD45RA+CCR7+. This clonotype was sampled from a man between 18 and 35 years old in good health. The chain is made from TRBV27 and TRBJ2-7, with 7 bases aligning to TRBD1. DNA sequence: TGTGCCAGTCCTCCTAGACAGGGATCCTACGAGCAGTACTTC. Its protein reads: CASPPRQGSYEQYF.